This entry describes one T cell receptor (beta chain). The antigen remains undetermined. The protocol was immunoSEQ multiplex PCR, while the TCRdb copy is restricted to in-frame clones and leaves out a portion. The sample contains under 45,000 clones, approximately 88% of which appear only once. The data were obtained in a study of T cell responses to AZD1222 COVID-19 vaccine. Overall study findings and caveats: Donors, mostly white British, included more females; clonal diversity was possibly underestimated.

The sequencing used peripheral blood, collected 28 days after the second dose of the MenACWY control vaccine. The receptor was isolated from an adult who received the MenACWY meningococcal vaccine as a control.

The CDR3 DNA is TGCGCCAGCAGCTTCGGACTAGCGGGAGTTCCCTACAATGAGCAGTTCTTC. Translation: CASSFGLAGVPYNEQFF. The V and J genes are TRBV5-1 and TRBJ2-1, with TRBD2 matching 13 bases. V shed 2 bases and J 2 bases; nucleotides not matched to a gene: 4. The CDR3 sequence is 17 residues long. Germline V gives CDR1 SGHRS, CDR2 YFSETQ.